This is a list of T cell receptor beta chains from one sample in a study of T cell responses to AZD1222 COVID-19 vaccine. TCRdb's table, derived via immunoSEQ multiplex PCR, lists solely in-frame clones and lacks some. Of more than 90,000 clones in the sample, around 84% are singletons; the top ten hold 14%. This material consisted of peripheral blood, taken 28 days after the second AZD1222 dose. The receptors come from an adult who received the AZD1222 COVID-19 vaccine. CDR3s include the opening cysteine and the closing phenylalanine or tryptophan. The D gene is left open where the match is weak. Only some rows state a clone size, as once, few, many or a class for expanded clones.

clone_size j_call cdr3_length d_call v_call cdr3_aa cdr3_nt
. TRBJ1-4 14 TRBD1 TRBV5-1 CASSKGQGREKLFF TGCGCCAGCAGCAAGGGACAGGGGAGGGAAAAACTGTTTTTT
few TRBJ2-1 15 . TRBV10-3 CAISPNRDTYNEQFF TGTGCCATCAGTCCCAACAGGGATACCTACAATGAGCAGTTCTTC
once TRBJ1-5 15 . TRBV4-1 CASSQLQGSNQPQHF TGCGCCAGCAGCCAACTCCAGGGGAGCAATCAGCCCCAGCATTTT
. TRBJ1-1 14 . TRBV6-5 CASSYRSGSTEAFF TGTGCCAGCAGTTACCGCTCCGGGAGCACTGAAGCTTTCTTT
once TRBJ1-1 15 . TRBV5-1 CASSPGRGEKTEAFF TGCGCCAGCAGCCCTGGAAGGGGGGAGAAGACTGAAGCTTTCTTT
. TRBJ2-2 14 . TRBV18 CASSAQGYGGELFF TGTGCCAGCTCAGCCCAGGGGTACGGCGGGGAGCTGTTTTTT
. TRBJ2-7 12 . TRBV25-1 CASGRATYEQYF TGTGCCTCGGGCCGTGCAACCTACGAGCAGTACTTC
. TRBJ2-2 18 TRBD2 TRBV3-1/TRBV3-2 CASSQGLAGGPNTGELFF TGTGCCAGCAGCCAAGGGCTAGCGGGGGGGCCGAATACCGGGGAGCTGTTTTTT
. TRBJ2-6 17 . TRBV7-9 CASSQRSARSGANVLTF TGTGCCAGCAGCCAAAGGTCGGCACGATCTGGGGCCAACGTCCTGACTTTC
. TRBJ1-2 11 . TRBV29-1 CSVEAGRGYTF TGCAGCGTTGAAGCGGGGAGAGGCTACACCTTC
. TRBJ2-3 16 TRBD2 TRBV7-9 CASSRGTSGSMDTQYF TGTGCCAGCAGCCGAGGGACTAGCGGGAGCATGGATACGCAGTATTTT
. TRBJ1-5 14 . TRBV9 CASSVGQSNQPQHF TGTGCCAGCAGCGTAGGACAGAGCAATCAGCCCCAGCATTTT
. TRBJ1-1 13 . TRBV11-2 CASSLGRSGEAFF TGTGCCAGCAGCTTGGGAAGGTCAGGTGAAGCTTTCTTT
. TRBJ1-2 15 TRBD1 TRBV4-1 CASSHPMGQTYGYTF TGCGCCAGCAGCCACCCAATGGGACAGACCTATGGCTACACCTTC
. TRBJ2-3 14 . TRBV9 CASSVGGRPDTQYF TGTGCCAGCAGCGTAGGGGGGAGGCCAGATACGCAGTATTTT
. TRBJ1-6 13 . TRBV15 CATAGGINSPLHF TGTGCCACCGCAGGAGGAATTAATTCACCCCTCCACTTT
. TRBJ2-7 14 TRBD2 TRBV5-1 CASSLQAGGGEQYF TGCGCCAGCAGCCTTCAAGCGGGAGGTGGCGAGCAGTACTTC
. TRBJ2-7 14 TRBD2 TRBV5-1 CASSLAGGRWEQYF TGCGCCAGCAGCTTAGCGGGAGGGCGGTGGGAGCAGTACTTC
once TRBJ1-3 14 . TRBV29-1 CSISGTISGNTIYF TGCAGCATTTCCGGGACAATCTCTGGAAACACCATATATTTT
few TRBJ1-5 14 . TRBV3-1/TRBV3-2 CASSQDHRYQPQHF TGTGCCAGCAGCCAAGATCACAGGTATCAGCCCCAGCATTTT
. TRBJ2-2 15 . TRBV19 CASSTRAYLAGELFF TGTGCCAGTAGCACTAGGGCCTACCTGGCCGGGGAGCTGTTTTTT
. TRBJ2-1 13 TRBD2 TRBV2 CASKYSGYNEQFF TGTGCCAGCAAATATAGCGGGTACAATGAGCAGTTCTTC
few TRBJ1-6 13 . TRBV18 CASSSDRNSPLHF TGTGCCAGCTCAAGCGACAGAAATTCACCCCTCCACTTT